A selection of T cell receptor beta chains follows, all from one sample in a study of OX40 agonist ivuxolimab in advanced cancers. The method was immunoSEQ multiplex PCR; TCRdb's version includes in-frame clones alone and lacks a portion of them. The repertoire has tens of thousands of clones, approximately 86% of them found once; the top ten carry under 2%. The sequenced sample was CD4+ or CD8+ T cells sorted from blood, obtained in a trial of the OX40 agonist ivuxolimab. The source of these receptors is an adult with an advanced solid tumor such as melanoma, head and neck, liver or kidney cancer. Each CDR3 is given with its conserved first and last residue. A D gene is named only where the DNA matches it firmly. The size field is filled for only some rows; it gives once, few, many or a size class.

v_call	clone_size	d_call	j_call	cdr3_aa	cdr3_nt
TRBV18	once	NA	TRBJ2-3	CASSPDSTQYF	TGTGCCAGCTCACCAGACAGTACGCAGTATTTT
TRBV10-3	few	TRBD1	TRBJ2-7	CAISSGMGTGTYEQYF	TGTGCCATCAGCTCGGGGATGGGGACAGGAACCTACGAGCAGTACTTC
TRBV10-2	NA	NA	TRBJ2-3	CASRNTDTQYF	TGCGCCAGCAGAAACACAGATACGCAGTATTTT
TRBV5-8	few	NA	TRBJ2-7	CASSLHRASYEQYF	TGTGCCAGCAGCTTGCATAGGGCATCTTACGAGCAGTACTTC
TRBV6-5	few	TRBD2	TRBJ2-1	CASSSSGGYNEQFF	TGTGCCAGCAGTTCTAGCGGGGGGTACAATGAGCAGTTCTTC
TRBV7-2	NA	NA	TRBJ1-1	CASSLGAGVNTEAFF	TGTGCCAGCAGCTTAGGGGCAGGGGTGAACACTGAAGCTTTCTTT
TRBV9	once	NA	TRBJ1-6	CASSVSGSSPNWSPLHF	TGTGCCAGCAGCGTATCCGGCAGCTCTCCCAATTGGTCACCCCTCCACTTT
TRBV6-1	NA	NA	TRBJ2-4	CASSELWGLAKNIQYF	TGTGCCAGCAGTGAGCTTTGGGGCTTAGCCAAAAACATTCAGTACTTC
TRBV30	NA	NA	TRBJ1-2	CAWSSGRYGYTF	TGTGCCTGGAGCTCGGGGCGGTATGGCTACACCTTC
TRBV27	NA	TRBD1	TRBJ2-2	CASSLKGQGFTGELFF	TGTGCCAGCAGTTTGAAGGGACAGGGGTTTACCGGGGAGCTGTTTTTT
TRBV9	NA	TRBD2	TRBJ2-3	CASSVGVAGGQGTQYF	TGTGCCAGCAGCGTAGGTGTAGCGGGGGGGCAGGGCACGCAGTATTTT
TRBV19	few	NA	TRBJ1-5	CASAYRDNQPQHF	TGTGCCAGTGCTTACAGGGATAATCAGCCCCAGCATTTT
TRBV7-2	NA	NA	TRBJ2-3	CASSSEYRGTDTQYF	TGTGCCAGCAGCTCCGAGTACAGGGGCACAGATACGCAGTATTTT
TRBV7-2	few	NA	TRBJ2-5	CASSLMAGDKETQYF	TGTGCCAGCAGCTTAATGGCAGGGGACAAAGAGACCCAGTACTTC
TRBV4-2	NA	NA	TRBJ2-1	CASSQGLAEGPYNEQFF	TGTGCCAGCAGCCAAGGTTTAGCGGAGGGGCCTTACAATGAGCAGTTCTTC
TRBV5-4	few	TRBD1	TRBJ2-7	CASSPTGQIYEQYF	TGTGCCAGCAGCCCTACGGGACAGATATACGAGCAGTACTTC
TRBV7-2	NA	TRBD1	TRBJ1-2	CASSPAGTGNRGYTF	TGTGCCAGCAGCCCCGCCGGGACAGGGAATCGGGGCTACACCTTC